This TCR beta chain was recorded in a study of vaccination and CD4 T cells after COVID-19. Study details: Overlapping peptides covering the spike proteins of SARS-CoV-2, HCoV-NL63, HCoV-OC43 and HCoV-229E were added to stimulate cells.

On this clonotype itself: What it binds is unknown.

The treatment denotes: approximately 11-day PBMC culture with coronavirus spike peptide pools or control peptides (ViraFEST assay). Oncomine TCR Beta short-read sequencing was applied to DNA from cultured CD4+ T cells. TCRdb re-analysed the PCR reads in MiXCR, keeping a single row per CDR3 protein. The sample shows over 9,500 distinct CDR3 sequences, over 60% of them seen only once. V was cut by 2 bases and J by 1 base, with 14 bases left in between. CDR1 is MNHEY and CDR2 is SVGAGI in the germline V gene. This CDR3 is built from 16 residues. Sequenced sample: CD4+ T cells from blood, cultured in vitro. The origin of this receptor is a human donor who had recovered from COVID-19. The chain uses TRBV6-5 and TRBJ1-1; D might be TRBD1 (5 bases). The CDR3 DNA follows: TGTGCCAGCAGTTACGGGGGATTGGGTTCGAACACTGAAGCTTTCTTT. Protein sequence: CASSYGGLGSNTEAFF.